The clone carrying this T cell receptor (beta chain) came up many times. Its antigen is not identified. The record originates from a study of Graves' ophthalmopathy and Graves' hyperthyroidism. Overall study findings and caveats: In predicting ophthalmopathy progression, the model reached around 66% sensitivity and 72.22% specificity.

As the template, RNA transcripts were used to amplify TCR beta CDR3 regions. RT-PCR with HTBI primers came first, then second-round multiplex PCR. Using its own MiXCR run on the multiplex PCR reads, TCRdb lists one record per CDR3 protein. In the table there are about 400,000 distinct CDR3 sequences, approximately 20% of which are singletons. The germline V gene has CDR1 DFQATT and CDR2 SNEGSKA (reference sequence). The CDR3 sequence is 14 residues long. Trimming at V came to 5 bases and at J to 5 bases, leaving 9 bases not matched to a gene. Moderately to severely active ophthalmopathy under 3 months, CAS at least 3, NOSPECS at least 4. 10 ml of fresh blood yielded the PBMCs by density gradient.

The sequenced sample was peripheral blood. The TCR was taken from a woman under 30 with Graves' ophthalmopathy. V usage is TRBV20-1 and J usage is TRBJ2-5, with 9 nucleotides matching TRBD2. CDR3 residues: CSAYHSGGAETQYF. In nucleotides, the CDR3 is TGCAGTGCTTACCATAGCGGGGGCGCGGAGACCCAGTACTTC.